Listed below are T cell receptor beta chains from one sample, sequenced in a study of post-analysis software for immune sequencing data. One entry per CDR3 protein results from TCRdb running MiXCR on the PCR reads. The data contain 600,000 to 700,000 distinct CDR3 sequences, roughly three fifths of them singletons. Specimen: blood. The receptors were gathered from a girl aged 2-9 years with multiple sclerosis. Each CDR3 is given with its conserved first and last residue. The D gene is left open where the match is weak. The size field is filled for only some rows; it gives once, few, many or a size class.

>TRBV20-1|TRBJ2-2|NA|NA
TGCAGTGCTGGGGGGACGGCCAACACCGGGGAGCTGTTTTTT
CSAGGTANTGELFF
>TRBV7-9|TRBJ2-3|NA|TRBD2
TGTGCCAGCAGCCTATCTAGCGGGGGGACGAGGTATCCAGATACGCAGTATTTT
CASSLSSGGTRYPDTQYF
>TRBV27|TRBJ1-2|once|NA
TGTGCCAGCAGACCCGGCTACAGGGTCTATGGCTACACCTTC
CASRPGYRVYGYTF
>TRBV29-1|TRBJ2-1|NA|TRBD2
TGCAGCGTTGGAGGGGTAGGACTAGCGGTAGAAAATGAGCAGTTCTTC
CSVGGVGLAVENEQFF
>TRBV7-8|TRBJ1-1|few|NA
TGTGCCAGCAGCTTAGTCTTCCAGGGACATGTGCAAGCTTTCTTT
CASSLVFQGHVQAFF
>TRBV6-1|TRBJ2-6|NA|NA
TGTACCAGCAGACAAGGGGTAGTTGGGGCCAACGTCCTGACTTTC
CTSRQGVVGANVLTF
>TRBV20-1|TRBJ2-5|NA|NA
TGCAGTGCTCGACTAGACCCAGAGACCCAGTACTTC
CSARLDPETQYF
>TRBV2|TRBJ2-1|few|NA
TGTGCCAGCAGCACGCTAGGGTCGCCCATGTTCTTC
CASSTLGSPMFF
>TRBV7-2|TRBJ2-5|NA|NA
TGTGCCAGCAGCTTAGCAGTTAGGCCCAAACAAGAGACCCAGTACTTC
CASSLAVRPKQETQYF
>TRBV29-1|TRBJ1-1|few|TRBD1
TGCAGCGCCGGGACAGGGATTCCTGAAGCTTTCTTT
CSAGTGIPEAFF
>TRBV10-3|TRBJ2-3|NA|NA
TGTGCCATCGGGGATACGCAGTATTTT
CAIGDTQYF
>TRBV4-2|TRBJ2-1|few|NA
TGTGCCAGCAGCCAAGAACCCTCGGGCAATGAGCAGTTCTTC
CASSQEPSGNEQFF
>TRBV11-2|TRBJ2-5|NA|NA
TGTGCCAGCAGCTTAGATGGGGGGCACGAAGAGACCCAGTACTTC
CASSLDGGHEETQYF
>TRBV3-1|TRBJ1-2|once|NA
TGTGCCAGCAGCGGGGTTCACTATGGCTACACCTTC
CASSGVHYGYTF
>TRBV7-9|TRBJ2-3|NA|NA
TGTGCCAGCAGCCCAGGGACTCGTACTAGCACAGATACGCAGTATTTT
CASSPGTRTSTDTQYF
>TRBV12-3/TRBV12-4|TRBJ2-1|NA|TRBD2
TGTGCCAGCAGCAGCGGGAGTCAGAATGAGCAGTTCTTC
CASSSGSQNEQFF
>TRBV6-6|TRBJ2-1|few|NA
TGTGCCAGCAGACCGACCCAGAGCTACAATGAGCAGTTCTTC
CASRPTQSYNEQFF
>TRBV5-1|TRBJ2-5|NA|NA
TGCGCCAGCAGGGCTTCGGGCCCGTACCAAGAGACCCAGTACTTC
CASRASGPYQETQYF
>TRBV2|TRBJ2-7|NA|NA
TGTGCCAGCACTCCCTCCGGGTACGAGCAGTACTTC
CASTPSGYEQYF
>TRBV10-3|TRBJ1-2|many|NA
TGTGCCATCAGTGAAACTAAGGGGATGGATGGCTACACCTTC
CAISETKGMDGYTF
>TRBV20-1|TRBJ2-1|NA|NA
TGCAGTGCAACTGGTGGGACGATTACCTACAATGAGCAGTTCTTC
CSATGGTITYNEQFF
>TRBV7-2|TRBJ2-5|once|TRBD2
TGTGCCAGCAGCGCTGAGGTCCAAGCGGGGGCAGAGACCCAGTACTTC
CASSAEVQAGAETQYF
>TRBV4-3|TRBJ1-1|few|NA
TGCGCCAGCAGCCAAGATCATGAGGGGTTCAACACTGAAGCTTTCTTT
CASSQDHEGFNTEAFF
>TRBV27|TRBJ2-1|NA|TRBD1
TGTGCCAGCAAACAGGGGGTGGGTTACAATGAGCAGTTCTTC
CASKQGVGYNEQFF
>TRBV28|TRBJ1-3|few|NA
TGTGCCAGCATCTTGGGGTTTTCTGGAAACACCATATATTTT
CASILGFSGNTIYF
>TRBV10-3|TRBJ2-5|NA|NA
TGTGCCATCAGTGCCGTCAGGGAGGGGGAGACCAAGTACTTC
CAISAVREGETKYF
>TRBV3-1|TRBJ2-1|NA|TRBD2
TGTGCCAGCAGACTAGCGGGGCAAAGCTCCTACAATGAGCAGTTCTTC
CASRLAGQSSYNEQFF
>TRBV10-1|TRBJ1-2|few|NA
TGCGCCAGCAGTGCGGCAAGGGCTGGGGGCTACACCTTC
CASSAARAGGYTF
>TRBV6-4|TRBJ1-2|NA|NA
TGTGCCAGCAGTGCGGGGCTCGGGGCTAACTATGGCTACACCTTC
CASSAGLGANYGYTF
>TRBV5-6|TRBJ1-1|few|NA
TGTGCCAGCAGCGGAACAGAGATGCTATTTGAAGCTTTCTTT
CASSGTEMLFEAFF
>TRBV6-2/TRBV6-3|TRBJ2-4|NA|NA
TGTGCCAGCAGGATGGGGCCCTTCGGAGCCAAAAACATTCAGTACTTC
CASRMGPFGAKNIQYF
>TRBV12-3/TRBV12-4|TRBJ2-2|NA|TRBD1
TGTGCCAGCAGTCCGGGACAGGGAAACGGGGAGCTGTTTTTT
CASSPGQGNGELFF